These 21 T cell receptor beta chains were all obtained from the same sample, sequenced in a study of blood T cell repertoires in COVID-19. Using immunoSEQ multiplex PCR, the repertoire was profiled, and TCRdb retains in-frame clones only, with some absent. The table lists some 200,000 clones, about 76% of them singletons. The sample taken for sequencing was peripheral blood. The receptor source for this set is a woman in her forties or fifties with active or convalescent COVID-19.

This clone was counted once. The chain employs TRBV19 and TRBJ1-2; 7 bases map to TRBD1. The germline CDR1 and CDR2 sequences are LNHDA and SQIVND (reference sequence). The junction had 7 bases not matched to a gene; V was cut back by 3 bases and J by 6 bases. The CDR3 covers 14 residues. In DNA form, the CDR3 reads TGTGCCAGTAGTATCTTGCCGGGACAGAATGGCTACACCTTC. This encodes CASSILPGQNGYTF.

The chain links TRBV9 to TRBJ2-2; 11 bases fit TRBD2. Germline V lookup: CDR1 SGDLS, CDR2 YYNGEE. The CDR3 is 16 amino acids. Germline trimming cut 3 bases from V and 7 bases from J; bases unmatched to any gene: 8. CDR3 loop: CASSDGLAGAGGELFF. In DNA form, the CDR3 reads TGTGCCAGCAGCGATGGACTAGCGGGCGCTGGCGGGGAGCTGTTTTTT.

This chain uses TRBV15 with TRBJ2-2; 7 bases match TRBD1. Germline CDR1 reads LNHNV; CDR2 reads YYDKDF (reference sequence). This CDR3 has 16 amino acids. The V segment lost 1 base and the J segment 7 bases; nucleotides outside the gene matches: 9. CDR3 DNA: TGTGCCACCAGCAGAGTCGGCAGGGGGACCTTCGGGGAGCTGTTTTTT. Amino acids: CATSRVGRGTFGELFF.

V and J are TRBV29-1 and TRBJ1-1; tentatively, D is TRBD1 (5 bases). Per germline, CDR1 SQVTM and CDR2 ANQGSEA. Trimming took 3 bases from V and 7 from J, leaving 12 bases between them. This CDR3 region has 12 residues. The CDR3 sequence: CSVESGVGEAFF. The DNA of the CDR3 is TGCAGCGTTGAGTCGGGGGTGGGTGAAGCTTTCTTT.

The genes are TRBV3-1 (or the pseudogene TRBV3-2) and TRBJ1-1; 8 bases are shared with TRBD1. This CDR3 contains 16 residues. Losses at the gene ends were 2 bases for V and 0 bases for J; bases not matched to a gene: 5. CDR1 is LGHDT, CDR2 YNNKEL, per germline (reference sequence). This chain's CDR3 is CASSQRTGTLNTEAFF. CDR3 coding DNA: TGTGCCAGCAGCCAACGGACAGGGACCTTGAACACTGAAGCTTTCTTT.

The J gene is TRBJ2-3, the V gene TRBV4-1; the D gene is possibly TRBD2 (7 bases). The length of the CDR3 is 15 residues. Germline CDR1 is MGHRA and CDR2 is YSYEKL. V was clipped by 0 bases and J by 2 bases, with 9 bases between them. As DNA, the CDR3 is TGCGCCAGCAGCCAAGACGCGGGGGCCACAGATACGCAGTATTTT. This translates into CASSQDAGATDTQYF.

This clone was recorded a few times. V usage is TRBV29-1 and J usage is TRBJ2-2, with 8 bases identical to TRBD1. This CDR3 spans 13 amino acids. V was clipped by 5 bases and J by 2 bases; unmatched bases: 1. Per the germline V gene, CDR1 is SQVTM and CDR2 is ANQGSEA. The CDR3 reads CSVQGANTGELFF. DNA for the CDR3: TGCAGCGTTCAGGGGGCCAACACCGGGGAGCTGTTTTTT.

V is TRBV7-2 and J is TRBJ1-1, with D possibly TRBD1 on 5 matching bases. This CDR3 has 14 amino acids. CDR1 and CDR2 from the germline V gene are SGHTA and FQGNSA. Trimming pared 4 bases from V and 1 base from J, leaving 10 bases between. The CDR3: CASSSGGGNTEAFF. DNA for the CDR3: TGTGCCAGCAGCTCCGGGGGGGGGAACACTGAAGCTTTCTTT.

The rearrangement links TRBV28 to TRBJ2-7; tentatively, D is TRBD2 (5 bases). Germline lookup yields CDR1 MDHEN and CDR2 SYDVKM. CDR3 length: 13 amino acids. The V gene lost 2 bases and the J gene lost 8 bases, with 13 bases spanning the gap. The CDR3: CASSLLLDGKQYF. Here the CDR3 DNA reads TGTGCCAGCAGTTTACTCCTCGACGGGAAGCAGTACTTC.

The chain employs TRBV29-1 and TRBJ1-3; D is uncertain. Trimming removed 4 bases from V and 2 bases from J, with 12 bases in between. Germline CDR1 reads SQVTM; CDR2 reads ANQGSEA. The CDR3 contains 14 residues. The CDR3 loop reads CSVVSARAGNTIYF. The CDR3 bases are TGCAGCGTTGTATCCGCTCGGGCTGGAAACACCATATATTTT.

This CDR3 reads CASSMTGLAFF. The CDR3 DNA reads as TGTGCCAGTAGTATGACAGGCTTGGCTTTCTTT. The chain has TRBV19 and TRBJ1-1, with D possibly TRBD1 on 6 matching bases. Germline assignment: CDR1 LNHDA and CDR2 SQIVND (reference sequence). Trimming took 3 bases from V and 11 from J, leaving 10 bases between them. The length of the CDR3 is 11 residues. The full variable domain, rest sourced from reference TRBV19 and TRBJ1-1, is DGGITQSPKYLFRKEGQNVTLSCEQNLNHDAMYWYRQDPGQGLRLIYYSQIVNDFQKGDIAEGYSVSREKKESFPLTVTSAQKNPTAFYLCASSMTGLAFFGQGTRLTVV.

The chain links TRBV6-1 to TRBJ1-1; D may be TRBD1 (5 bases). Germline CDR1 MNHNS, CDR2 SASEGT. V was shortened by 1 base and J by 6 bases, with 12 bases between the two germline ends. CDR3 length: 14 residues. This CDR3 is CASSEVAGLAEAFF. CDR3 coding DNA: TGTGCCAGCAGTGAAGTAGCAGGGCTGGCTGAAGCTTTCTTT.

This clone has a single count. V gene TRBV2 combines with J gene TRBJ1-5; 11 nucleotides match TRBD1. Germline-derived CDR1 and CDR2 are SNHLY and FYNNEI. V trimming: 4 bases; J trimming: 6 bases; junction bases outside the gene matches: 5. The CDR3 extends over 15 amino acids. The CDR3 sequence: CASSVGTGGGQPQHF. The DNA for the CDR3 is TGTGCCAGCAGTGTCGGGACAGGGGGAGGTCAGCCCCAGCATTTT.

This clone was observed a few times. The chain has TRBV2 and TRBJ1-2; 8 bases align to TRBD1. Germline V CDR1 and CDR2: SNHLY, FYNNEI. CDR3 length equals 12 residues. V was clipped by 6 bases and J by 4 bases; unmatched bases: 1. This CDR3 reads CASRGTGYGYTF. The DNA for the CDR3 is TGTGCCAGCAGGGGGACAGGCTATGGCTACACCTTC.

The count of this clone is one. The chain carries TRBV6-2 or TRBV6-3 and TRBJ1-2; TRBD1 is a possible D gene (5 bases). CDR1 MNHEY and CDR2 SVGEGT come from the germline V gene. V lost 2 bases to trimming and J lost 4 bases, with 20 bases between them. The CDR3 is 17 amino acids. The CDR3 region has the DNA TGTGCCAGCAGTTACATCCTGGACATGGCTGAGACCTATGGCTACACCTTC. This codes for CASSYILDMAETYGYTF.

This clone has more than one count but fewer than ten. V gene TRBV20-1 combines with J gene TRBJ2-3; D gene ambiguous. CDR3 length: 11 residues. Germline V gene data show CDR1 as DFQATT and CDR2 as SNEGSKA (reference sequence). With 2 bases removed from V and 4 bases from J, the gap between germline ends came to 4 bases. CDR3 region: CSARKPDTQYF. The CDR3 coding sequence is TGCAGTGCTAGAAAGCCAGATACGCAGTATTTT.

The CDR3 coding sequence is TGTGCCAGCAGCCTCGAAGGTTACGCGGACACTGAAGCTTTCTTT. It codes for CASSLEGYADTEAFF. This sequence joins TRBV11-2 and TRBJ1-1; D gene ambiguous. The CDR3 extends over 15 amino acids. Deletions cut 5 bases from V and 3 bases from J, with 16 bases between. Germline values: CDR1 SGHAT, CDR2 FQNNGV.

V is TRBV28 and J is TRBJ1-2, with D maybe TRBD1 (6 bases). Trimming removed 5 bases from V and 3 bases from J, with 16 bases in between. The CDR3 has 15 amino acids. Germline V gene data show CDR1 as MDHEN and CDR2 as SYDVKM. The CDR3 reads CASSRTGFRYYGYTF. CDR3 bases: TGTGCCAGCAGTCGAACAGGGTTTCGGTACTATGGCTACACCTTC.

The CDR3 region has the DNA TGTGCCAGTACAGGCCTCCATGAAAAACTGTTTTTT. Translated: CASTGLHEKLFF. The gene calls are TRBV19 and TRBJ1-4; D is unclear. Per germline, CDR1 LNHDA and CDR2 SQIVND (reference sequence). V was shortened by 7 bases and J by 6 bases, with 9 bases between the two germline ends. This CDR3 has 12 amino acids.

The chain joins TRBV5-1 to TRBJ2-7; maybe TRBD2 (6 bases). CDR3 length: 15 amino acids. Germline CDR1 is SGHRS and CDR2 is YFSETQ. Trimming took 0 bases from V and 0 from J, leaving 10 bases between them. The DNA for the CDR3 is TGCGCCAGCAGCTTGGATTGGGGACTCTCCTACGAGCAGTACTTC. Translation: CASSLDWGLSYEQYF.

This clone came up once. The V gene is TRBV5-8, the J gene TRBJ1-6, with D uncertain. In germline, CDR1 is SGHTS, CDR2 YDEGEE. V shed 4 bases and J shed 9 bases, with 26 bases lying between them. The CDR3 has 18 residues. CDR3 in amino acids: CASSRFTTPGSVGSPLHF. The CDR3 nucleotides are TGTGCCAGCAGCCGTTTTACTACTCCGGGGTCCGTGGGTTCACCCCTCCACTTT.